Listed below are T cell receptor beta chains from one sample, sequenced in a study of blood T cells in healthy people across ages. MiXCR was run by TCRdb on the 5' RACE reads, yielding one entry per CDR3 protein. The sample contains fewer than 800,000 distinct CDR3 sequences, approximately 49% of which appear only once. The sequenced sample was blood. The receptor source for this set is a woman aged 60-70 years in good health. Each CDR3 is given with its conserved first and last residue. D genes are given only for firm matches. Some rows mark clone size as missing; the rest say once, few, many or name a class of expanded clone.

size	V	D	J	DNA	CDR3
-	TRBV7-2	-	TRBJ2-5	TGTGCCAGCAGCGGGAACCACCAAGAGACCCAGTACTTC	CASSGNHQETQYF
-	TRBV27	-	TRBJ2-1	TGTGCCAGCAGTTTATCACAGGGCTTCCTTGGTGAGCAGTTCTTC	CASSLSQGFLGEQFF
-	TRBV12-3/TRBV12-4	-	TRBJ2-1	TGTGCCAGCAGTTTCTCTAGGGGGAGGCGGAATGAGCAGTTCTTC	CASSFSRGRRNEQFF
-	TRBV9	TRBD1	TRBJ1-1	TGTGCCGGCAGCCGGACAGGGGGGAACACTGAAGCTTTCTTT	CAGSRTGGNTEAFF
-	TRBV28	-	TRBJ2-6	TGTGCCAGCAGTTTCGGAGTATCTGGGGCCAACGTCCTGACTTTC	CASSFGVSGANVLTF
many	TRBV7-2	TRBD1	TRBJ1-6	TGTGCCAGCGGCCCGGGACAGGTCTCAAATTCACCCCTCCACTTT	CASGPGQVSNSPLHF
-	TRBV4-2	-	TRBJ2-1	TGTGCCAGCAGCCAAGTCGAGGGGAGTAATGAGCAGTTCTTC	CASSQVEGSNEQFF
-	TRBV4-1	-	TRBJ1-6	TGCGCCAGCAGCCGAATGGGGGGCTCCCTAGGGGATTCACCCCTCCACTTT	CASSRMGGSLGDSPLHF
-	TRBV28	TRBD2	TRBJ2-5	TGTGCCAGCAGTTTACGGACTAGCGGTGGGTTTCCAGAGACCCAGTACTTC	CASSLRTSGGFPETQYF
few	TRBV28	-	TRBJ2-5	TGTGCCAGCAGACCTACAGGGTCGGGGGAGACCCAGTACTTC	CASRPTGSGETQYF
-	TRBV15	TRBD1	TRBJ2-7	TGTGCCACCAGCAGGGCTCAGGACAGGAACTACGAGCAGTACTTC	CATSRAQDRNYEQYF
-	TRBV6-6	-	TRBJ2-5	TGTGCCAGCGATCCCACCGGGGAAGACAATGAGCAGTACTTC	CASDPTGEDNEQYF
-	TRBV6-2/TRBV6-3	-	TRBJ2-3	TGTGCCAGCAGCCCCCGGGGGAGCTTGACAGATACGCAGTATTTT	CASSPRGSLTDTQYF
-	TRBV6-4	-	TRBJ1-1	TGTGCCAGCAGTCTCGACGGAGACACTGAAGCTTTCTTT	CASSLDGDTEAFF
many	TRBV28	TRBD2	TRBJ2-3	TGTGCCAGCAGTTCCCGGACTAGCGGGGATACGCAGTATTTT	CASSSRTSGDTQYF
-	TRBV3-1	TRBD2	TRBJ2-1	TGTGCCAGCAGCCAATTAGCGGGTCGCAATGAGCAGTTCTTC	CASSQLAGRNEQFF
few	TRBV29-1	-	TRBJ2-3	TGCAGCGTTGATGGCCCCCTCGAAACAGATACGCAGTATTTT	CSVDGPLETDTQYF
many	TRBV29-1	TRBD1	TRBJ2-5	TGCAGCGTTGAAGATAGCGGTATCAGGGGGCTAGGGGAGACCCAGTACTTC	CSVEDSGIRGLGETQYF
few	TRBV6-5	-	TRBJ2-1	TGTGCCGGCTCGGGCCAGGGGCCTAAAAAATGGTTCTTC	CAGSGQGPKKWFF
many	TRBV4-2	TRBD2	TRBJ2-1	TGTGCCAGCAGCCAAGATCCGGGTCGCGGGAGGACCTACAATGAGCAGTTCTTC	CASSQDPGRGRTYNEQFF
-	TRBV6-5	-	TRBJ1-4	TGTGCCAGCAGTAAGGGGGTATTAAATGAAAAACTGTTTTTT	CASSKGVLNEKLFF
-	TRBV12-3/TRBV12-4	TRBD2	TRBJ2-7	TGTGCCAGCATGGCTAGCGGGGGTGAGACTCAGTACTTC	CASMASGGETQYF
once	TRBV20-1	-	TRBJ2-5	TGCAGTGCTAGAGACCCCCCGCAAGAGACCCAGTACTTC	CSARDPPQETQYF
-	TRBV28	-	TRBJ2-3	TGTGCCAGCAGCATAAGGGGTTTGACAGATACGCAGTATTTT	CASSIRGLTDTQYF
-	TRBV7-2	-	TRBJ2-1	TGTGCCAGCAGCCCCCGAGGTGAAGGGAGCTCCTACAATGAGCAGTTCTTC	CASSPRGEGSSYNEQFF
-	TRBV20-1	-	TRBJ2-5	TGCAGTGCTCCTCCCCTCCACGTGGGAGAGACCCAGTACTTC	CSAPPLHVGETQYF
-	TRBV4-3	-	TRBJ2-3	TGCGCCAGCAGCCCGTTAGGGACAGGTTTAATCAGCGGGACGTTAGATACGCAGTATTTT	CASSPLGTGLISGTLDTQYF
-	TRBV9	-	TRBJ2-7	TGTGCCAGCAGCGTAGGTCCCTGGGTGTTAGGTTACGAGCAGTACTTC	CASSVGPWVLGYEQYF
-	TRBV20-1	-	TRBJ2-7	TGCAGTGCTAGAGATTGGGGTGGGGGAACCGAGCAGTACTTC	CSARDWGGGTEQYF
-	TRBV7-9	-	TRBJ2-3	TGTGCCAGCAGCCCGTCCGGGGCATCAGATACGCAGTATTTT	CASSPSGASDTQYF
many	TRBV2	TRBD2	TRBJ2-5	TGTGCCAGCAAGCGACTAGCGGAAGAGACCCAGTACTTC	CASKRLAEETQYF
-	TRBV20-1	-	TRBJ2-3	TGCAGTGCACCGACAGAAAACACAGATACGCAGTATTTT	CSAPTENTDTQYF
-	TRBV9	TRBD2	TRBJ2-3	TGTGCCTCGGCCGGGGGGGCTAGCGGGAGTCGCAGCACAGATACGCAGTATTTT	CASAGGASGSRSTDTQYF
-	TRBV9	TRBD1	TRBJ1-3	TGTGCCAGCAGCGCAGCGGGACAGGGAGCAAACACCATATATTTT	CASSAAGQGANTIYF
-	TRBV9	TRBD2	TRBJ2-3	TGTGCCAGCAGCGTCGGCCTAGCGGGATGGGCAGATACGCAGTATTTT	CASSVGLAGWADTQYF
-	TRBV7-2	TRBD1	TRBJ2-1	TGTGCCAGCAGCCGCGCACAGGGGGTGAATGAGCAGTTCTTC	CASSRAQGVNEQFF
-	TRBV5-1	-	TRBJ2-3	TGCGCCAGCAGCTGGAATAGCGTTGGGGAGACAGATACGCAGTATTTT	CASSWNSVGETDTQYF
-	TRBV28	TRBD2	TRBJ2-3	TGTGCCAGCAGTTTATATGGGACTAGAGCTGCAGATACGCAGTATTTT	CASSLYGTRAADTQYF
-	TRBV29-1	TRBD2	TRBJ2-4	TGCAGCATCCTAAAGCGGGAGACGGCCAAAAACATTCAGTACTTC	CSILKRETAKNIQYF
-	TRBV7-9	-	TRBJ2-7	TGTGCCAACAGTCTCGGGGCCTACGAGCAGTACTTC	CANSLGAYEQYF
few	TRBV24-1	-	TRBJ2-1	TGTGCCACCAGTGAGAATCCGGGGACACCCTTTGGCAATGAGCAGTTCTTC	CATSENPGTPFGNEQFF
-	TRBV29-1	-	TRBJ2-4	TGCAGCGTTGGAGGGCCAGAGATTGGAAACATTCAGTACTTC	CSVGGPEIGNIQYF
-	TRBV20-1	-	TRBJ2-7	TGCAGTGCTAGAGAAGCCGGACGGACTTTCAGGGTGGGCTCCTACGAGCAGTACTTC	CSAREAGRTFRVGSYEQYF
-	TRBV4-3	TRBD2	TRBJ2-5	TGCGCCAGCAGCCAAGATAGCGGAACTAGCGGCTACAATGAGCAGTACTTC	CASSQDSGTSGYNEQYF
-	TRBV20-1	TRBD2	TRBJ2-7	TGTAGTGCTAACTCCGGGACTAGCGGGAGAGGGCTCTACGAGCAGTACTTC	CSANSGTSGRGLYEQYF
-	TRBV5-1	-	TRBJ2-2	TGCGCCAGCAGCTTGAAGGGACCGAACACCGGGGAGCTGTTTTTT	CASSLKGPNTGELFF